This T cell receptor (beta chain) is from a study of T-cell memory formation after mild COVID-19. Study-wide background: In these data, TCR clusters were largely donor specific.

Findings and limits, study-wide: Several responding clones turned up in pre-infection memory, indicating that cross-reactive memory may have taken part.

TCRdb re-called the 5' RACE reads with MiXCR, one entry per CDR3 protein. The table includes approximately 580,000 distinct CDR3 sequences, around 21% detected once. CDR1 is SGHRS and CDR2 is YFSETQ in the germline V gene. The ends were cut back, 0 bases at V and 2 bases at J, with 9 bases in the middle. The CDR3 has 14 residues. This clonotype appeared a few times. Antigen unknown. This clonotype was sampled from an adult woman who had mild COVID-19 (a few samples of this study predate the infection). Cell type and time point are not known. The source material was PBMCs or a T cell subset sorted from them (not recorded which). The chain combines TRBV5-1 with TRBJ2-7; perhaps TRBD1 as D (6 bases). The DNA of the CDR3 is TGCGCCAGCAGCTTGGGACAGGAGCCCTACGAGCAGTACTTC. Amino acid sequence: CASSLGQEPYEQYF.